Below are 30 T cell receptor beta chains sequenced from a single sample in a study of technical replicates of blood from a handful of donors. Some clones are missing from TCRdb's copy, which holds only in-frame ones; the method was immunoSEQ multiplex PCR. The sample includes tens of thousands of clones, 96% of them seen just once. Sequencing input: T cells isolated from PBMCs. The source is a human donor in good health.

The CDR3 DNA sequence: TGTGCCAGCAGCGACGCAACCGACATTTATACGAACACCGGGGAGCTGTTTTTT. It translates to CASSDATDIYTNTGELFF. V gene TRBV9 combines with J gene TRBJ2-2; D call uncertain. Per germline, CDR1 SGDLS and CDR2 YYNGEE. V shed 3 bases and J shed 0 bases, with 18 bases lying between them. The CDR3 is 18 residues long.

The J gene is TRBJ2-7, the V gene TRBV27, with 7 bases lining up with TRBD1. Trimming took 5 bases from V and 5 from J; bases not matched to a gene: 9. This CDR3 has 14 amino acids. CDR1 is MNHEY, CDR2 SMNVEV, per germline (reference sequence). The CDR3 loop reads CASSGSEGAHEQYF. The CDR3 DNA follows: TGTGCCAGCAGTGGCAGTGAGGGGGCTCACGAGCAGTACTTC.

The chain has TRBV5-1 and TRBJ1-1, with D hard to call. Germline V gives CDR1 SGHRS, CDR2 YFSETQ. The CDR3 consists of 17 residues. V dropped 0 bases and J dropped 0 bases, with 15 bases sitting between them. The chain's CDR3 is CASSLGVPAGMNTEAFF. CDR3 bases: TGCGCCAGCAGCTTGGGGGTACCAGCGGGGATGAACACTGAAGCTTTCTTT.

The rearrangement joins TRBV7-8 to TRBJ2-7; 8 bases are a match to TRBD1. Germline V gives CDR1 SGHVS, CDR2 FQNEAQ. CDR3 length: 13 amino acids. V gave up 5 bases and J gave up 5 bases; unmatched junction bases: 5. CDR3 region: CASSLTGVNEQYF. The CDR3 nucleotides read TGTGCCAGCAGCCTGACAGGGGTAAACGAGCAGTACTTC.

The chain combines TRBV7-2 with TRBJ1-2; D might be TRBD1 (6 bases). Germline CDR1 and CDR2: SGHTA and FQGNSA. The CDR3 length is 14 residues. V was shortened by 3 bases and J by 4 bases, with 12 bases between the two germline ends. The CDR3 loop is CASSFRGGAYGYTF. Written as DNA, the CDR3 is TGTGCCAGCAGCTTCCGTGGGGGGGCCTATGGCTACACCTTC.

J is TRBJ1-2 and V is TRBV6-5; tentative D call: TRBD1 (6 bases). Per germline, CDR1 MNHEY and CDR2 SVGAGI. The CDR3 sequence is 11 residues long. Deletions cut 6 bases from V and 5 bases from J, with 7 bases between. DNA of the CDR3: TGTGCCAGCAGCACAGGGTATGGCTACACCTTC. Its translation is CASSTGYGYTF.

As DNA, the CDR3 is TGTGCCAGCAGTAGTGGACAGGGGTCCGGGGAGCTGTTTTTT. This encodes CASSSGQGSGELFF. The V gene is TRBV7-3, the J gene TRBJ2-2; 9 bases are a match to TRBD1. In germline, CDR1 is SGHTA, CDR2 FQGTGA. Trimming at V came to 6 bases and at J to 6 bases, leaving 5 bases not matched to a gene. The CDR3 has 14 residues.

The chain uses TRBV7-8 and TRBJ2-3; unclear D gene. V was pared by 1 base and J by 2 bases, with 4 bases between. The CDR3 runs to 13 residues. Germline V CDR1 and CDR2: SGHVS, FQNEAQ. In nucleotides, the CDR3 is TGTGCCAGCAGCTTAGAATACACAGATACGCAGTATTTT. Its translation is CASSLEYTDTQYF.

The chain is built from TRBV27 and TRBJ1-2, with unresolved D. CDR1 is MNHEY, CDR2 SMNVEV, per germline (reference sequence). Trimming shortened V by 4 bases and J by 0 bases, and 12 bases separated the two germline ends. The CDR3 extends over 15 amino acids. The CDR3 DNA reads as TGTGCCAGCAGTTCCCCCGGGGTAGCTAACTATGGCTACACCTTC. It translates to CASSSPGVANYGYTF.

V is TRBV9 and J is TRBJ2-5; 9 bases agree with TRBD1. Germline V gene sequence: CDR1 SGDLS, CDR2 YYNGEE. This CDR3 contains 16 residues. With V trimmed by 2 bases and J by 2 bases, 7 bases remained unmatched. The CDR3: CASSVHRGPSQETQYF. As DNA, the CDR3 is TGTGCCAGCAGCGTTCACAGGGGGCCGAGTCAAGAGACCCAGTACTTC. The full variable domain, rest sourced from reference TRBV9 and TRBJ2-5, is DSGVTQTPKHLITATGQRVTLRCSPRSGDLSVYWYQQSLDQGLQFLIQYYNGEERAKGNILERFSAQQFPDLHSELNLSSLELGDSALYFCASSVHRGPSQETQYFGPGTRLLVL.

DNA of the CDR3: TGTGCCAGTAGTATAGATGCAGTTAGCAATCAGCCCCAGCATTTT. Translation gives CASSIDAVSNQPQHF. The chain uses TRBV19 and TRBJ1-5; no clear D. Germline V gene data show CDR1 as LNHDA and CDR2 as SQIVND (reference sequence). The CDR3 spans 15 residues. Trimming took 0 bases from V and 0 from J, leaving 6 bases between them. Variable domain in full (rest from reference TRBV19 and TRBJ1-5): DGGITQSPKYLFRKEGQNVTLSCEQNLNHDAMYWYRQDPGQGLRLIYYSQIVNDFQKGDIAEGYSVSREKKESFPLTVTSAQKNPTAFYLCASSIDAVSNQPQHFGDGTRLSIL.

The chain has TRBV5-6 and TRBJ1-2, with TRBD1 matching over 8 bases. V dropped 1 base and J dropped 4; count of bases not matched to a gene: 0. The CDR3 is 13 amino acids. In germline, CDR1 is SGHDT, CDR2 YYEEEE. The CDR3: CASSLQGAYGYTF. The CDR3 DNA reads as TGTGCCAGCAGCTTGCAGGGGGCCTATGGCTACACCTTC.

The genes are TRBV28 and TRBJ1-5; D gene unclear. The length of the CDR3 is 11 residues. The V and J ends lost 5 bases and 5 bases respectively, with 4 bases between them. Germline CDR1 MDHEN, CDR2 SYDVKM. This CDR3 reads CASSTYQPQHF. The DNA of the CDR3 is TGTGCCAGCAGTACATATCAGCCCCAGCATTTT.

V gene TRBV4-1 combines with J gene TRBJ1-2, with 7 positions matching TRBD1. With 3 bases clipped from V and 1 base from J, the junction kept 5 bases outside the gene matches. The CDR3 is 15 residues long. The V gene's germline CDR1 is MGHRA and CDR2 YSYEKL. In DNA, the CDR3 is TGCGCCAGCAGCCAGTTGGGACAGCTTAACTATGGCTACACCTTC. This sequence encodes CASSQLGQLNYGYTF.

This clone appeared a single time. The chain combines TRBV10-3 with TRBJ1-4, with unresolved D. There are 15 residues in the CDR3. Germline loops: CDR1 ENHRY, CDR2 SYGVKD. Trimming left V 0 bases short and J 7 bases short, with 12 bases between. DNA for the CDR3: TGTGCCATCAGTGAGTCAGGCGGTGGAGGTGAAAAACTGTTTTTT. Translation gives CAISESGGGGEKLFF.

The chain is built from TRBV25-1 and TRBJ1-1, with a possible D match to TRBD1 (5 bases). The length of the CDR3 is 15 residues. The germline gives CDR1 MGHDK, CDR2 SYGVNS. Trimming took off 1 base at V and 4 bases at J, with 13 bases between the two ends. CDR3 region: CASSELRDSVTEAFF. The CDR3 bases are TGTGCCAGCAGTGAATTACGAGACAGCGTCACTGAAGCTTTCTTT.

The chain uses TRBV27 and TRBJ1-1, with TRBD1 identical over 8 bases. V dropped 0 bases and J dropped 2; count of bases not matched to a gene: 5. The CDR3 has 16 amino acids. Germline CDR1 and CDR2: MNHEY and SMNVEV (reference sequence). CDR3 protein: CASSLSHRGVNTEAFF. The CDR3 nucleotides are TGTGCCAGCAGTTTATCGCACAGGGGGGTCAACACTGAAGCTTTCTTT.

A single count supports this clone. The chain joins TRBV18 to TRBJ1-2; D call uncertain. Trimming took 5 bases from V and 5 from J, leaving 15 bases between them. This CDR3 spans 14 amino acids. The germline V gene has CDR1 KGHSH and CDR2 LQKENI. CDR3 sequence (DNA): TGTGCCAGCTCATACGAGGCCACACGGTATGGCTACACCTTC. Amino acids: CASSYEATRYGYTF.

This sequence joins TRBV27 and TRBJ2-1; the D is unclear. Germline assignment: CDR1 MNHEY and CDR2 SMNVEV (reference sequence). The length of the CDR3 is 14 residues. Trimming removed 4 bases at V and 4 bases at J, with 11 bases between. The CDR3 here is CASSYATSYNEQFF. The CDR3 region has the DNA TGTGCCAGCAGTTATGCTACGTCGTACAATGAGCAGTTCTTC.

The V and J genes are TRBV10-3 and TRBJ2-5; 8 positions match TRBD1. The CDR3 is 15 residues long. CDR1 ENHRY and CDR2 SYGVKD come from the germline V gene. J gave up 5 bases and V 10 bases, and 15 bases lay outside the gene matches. The CDR3 bases are TGTGCCACCCTCGGGGGACAGGAGATACAGGAGACCCAGTACTTC. Protein product: CATLGGQEIQETQYF.

CDR3 sequence reads: CSVERRENEQFF. The CDR3 coding sequence is TGCAGCGTTGAAAGGCGGGAGAATGAGCAGTTCTTC. The chain carries TRBV29-1 and TRBJ2-1; 7 nucleotides match TRBD2. Germline V gene sequence: CDR1 SQVTM, CDR2 ANQGSEA. The CDR3 runs 12 residues. V lost 2 bases to trimming and J lost 7 bases; unmatched junction nucleotides: 2.

The V gene is TRBV30, the J gene TRBJ2-7; 10 bases line up with TRBD2. The germline V gene encodes CDR1 GTSNPN and CDR2 SVGIG (reference sequence). With V trimmed by 7 bases and J by 3 bases, 6 bases remained unmatched. The CDR3 consists of 13 residues. Written as DNA, the CDR3 is TGTGCCTTTTGGACTAGCGGTTTCTACGAGCAGTACTTC. Protein: CAFWTSGFYEQYF.

The chain links TRBV30 to TRBJ1-2; 9 bases align to TRBD1. The CDR3 contains 16 residues. The V gene end was trimmed by 2 bases and the J gene end by 4 bases; junction bases not matched to a gene: 11. Germline V lookup: CDR1 GTSNPN, CDR2 SVGIG (reference sequence). The CDR3 reads CAWSPPGQGGTYGYTF. The CDR3 DNA is TGTGCCTGGAGTCCTCCGGGACAGGGCGGGACCTATGGCTACACCTTC.

The chain joins TRBV4-3 to TRBJ1-4; 7 bases agree with TRBD1. V trimming: 2 bases; J trimming: 8 bases; junction bases outside the gene matches: 20. The CDR3 has 19 residues. Germline V gene lookup returns CDR1 LGHNA and CDR2 YSLEER. CDR3 nucleotide sequence: TGCGCCAGCAGCCAAATAAGGGGGCCGGGAAAGTCTGGGAAGGAAAAACTGTTTTTT. Its translation is CASSQIRGPGKSGKEKLFF.

This clone came up a few times. The chain joins TRBV5-4 to TRBJ1-1; D is unclear. V was cut by 4 bases and J by 4 bases, with 17 bases left in between. Germline assignment: CDR1 SGHNT and CDR2 YYREEE (reference sequence). The CDR3 loop spans 15 amino acids. Here the CDR3 DNA reads TGTGCCAGCAGCCCCAGGTCCGCAGAGTTCACTGAAGCTTTCTTT. This codes for CASSPRSAEFTEAFF. Full variable domain (missing parts from reference TRBV5-4 and TRBJ1-1): ETGVTQSPTHLIKTRGQQVTLRCSSQSGHNTVSWYQQALGQGPQFIFQYYREEENGRGNFPPRFSGLQFPNYSSELNVNALELDDSALYLCASSPRSAEFTEAFFGQGTRLTVV.

The rearrangement links TRBV7-3 to TRBJ2-5, with a possible D match to TRBD2 (6 bases). CDR3 length equals 14 residues. Looked up from germline, CDR1 is SGHTA and CDR2 is FQGTGA. Trimming cost V 1 base and J 5 bases, with 11 bases left between them. The CDR3 coding sequence is TGTGCCAGCAGCTTAAACGGGGGTTGGGAGACCCAGTACTTC. Translated, it gives CASSLNGGWETQYF. Variable domain in full (rest from reference TRBV7-3 and TRBJ2-5): GAGVSQTPSNKVTEKGKYVELRCDPISGHTALYWYRQSLGQGPEFLIYFQGTGAADDSGLPNDRFFAVRPEGSVSTLKIQRTERGDSAVYLCASSLNGGWETQYFGPGTRLLVL.

The V call is TRBV10-3, the J call TRBJ2-7; TRBD1 agrees at 8 bases. The V and J ends lost 6 bases and 2 bases, in that order; junction bases with no gene match: 3. The CDR3 contains 13 residues. CDR1 and CDR2 (germline): ENHRY, SYGVKD. The CDR3: CAIRTGQAYEQYF. CDR3 sequence (DNA): TGTGCCATCAGGACGGGACAGGCCTACGAGCAGTACTTC.

The chain is built from TRBV10-3 and TRBJ2-7; 10 bases fit TRBD1. V trimming: 6 bases; J trimming: 5 bases; junction bases outside the gene matches: 4. The CDR3 is 13 residues long. Germline CDR1 reads ENHRY; CDR2 reads SYGVKD. The CDR3 spells CAIRTTGGNEQYF. The CDR3 region has the DNA TGTGCCATCAGGACGACAGGGGGCAACGAGCAGTACTTC.

The gene calls are TRBV5-6 and TRBJ2-2; weak D call: TRBD2 (6 bases). Trimming took off 0 bases at V and 2 bases at J, with 14 bases between the two ends. Germline loops: CDR1 SGHDT, CDR2 YYEEEE. The CDR3 is 17 amino acids. This CDR3 is CASSLVAADLNTGELFF. CDR3 nucleotide sequence: TGTGCCAGCAGCTTGGTAGCGGCAGACCTAAACACCGGGGAGCTGTTTTTT.

The J gene is TRBJ1-4, the V gene TRBV7-2; TRBD1 matches 8 bases. The CDR3 sequence is 13 residues long. V trimming: 6 bases; J trimming: 3 bases; junction bases outside the gene matches: 0. Germline V gene sequence: CDR1 SGHTA, CDR2 FQGNSA. The CDR3 is CASRQGANEKLFF. CDR3 DNA: TGTGCCAGCAGACAGGGGGCTAATGAAAAACTGTTTTTT.